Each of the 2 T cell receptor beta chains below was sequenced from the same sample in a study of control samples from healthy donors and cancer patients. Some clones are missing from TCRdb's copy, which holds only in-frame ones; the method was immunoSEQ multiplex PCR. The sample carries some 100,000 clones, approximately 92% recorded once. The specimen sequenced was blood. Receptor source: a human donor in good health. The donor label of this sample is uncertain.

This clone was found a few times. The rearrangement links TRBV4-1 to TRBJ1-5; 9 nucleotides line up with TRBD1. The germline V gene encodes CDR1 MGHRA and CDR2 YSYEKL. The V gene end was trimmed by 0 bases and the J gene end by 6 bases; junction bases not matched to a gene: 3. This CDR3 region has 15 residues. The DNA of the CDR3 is TGCGCCAGCAGCCAAGAGGGACAGGGCCGTCAGCCCCAGCATTTT. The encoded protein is CASSQEGQGRQPQHF.

The CDR3 sequence is CASSRPPWDLMNTEAFF. CDR3 coding DNA: TGTGCCAGCAGCCGACCTCCCTGGGACCTCATGAACACTGAAGCTTTCTTT. V and J are TRBV14 and TRBJ1-1; D is possibly TRBD1 (5 bases). V lost 4 bases and J lost 0, with 18 bases in between. This CDR3 is 17 amino acids long. Germline loops: CDR1 SGHDN, CDR2 FVKESK.